One and the same sample provided the 28 T cell receptor beta chains below, sequenced in a study of T cell repertoires in cytomegalovirus infection. Their antigen targets remain unknown. TCRdb reprocessed the reads with MiXCR, giving one entry per CDR3 protein. This table has 800,000 to 950,000 distinct CDR3 sequences, around a third appearing once. Source: cultured CD8+ T cells from PBMCs, taken from culture after CMV antigen stimulation. All receptors come from a human donor in good health (CMV status not recorded). Some clones in this sample may be carry-over from other donors' samples.

This clonotype was detected only a few times. This may come from a read error, since a much larger clone is one base off. The chain's CDR3 is CASSSLLTGDDTDTQYF. DNA for the CDR3: TGTGCCAGCAGCTCTTTACTCACAGGGGACGACACAGATACGCAGTATTTT. This chain uses TRBV7-2 with TRBJ2-3, with 7 bases aligning to TRBD1. J gave up 2 bases and V 4 bases, and 12 bases lay outside the gene matches. This CDR3 contains 17 residues. CDR1 is SGHTA and CDR2 is FQGNSA in the germline V gene. Together with reference TRBV7-2 and TRBJ2-3, the CDR3 gives the full variable domain: GAGVSQSPSNKVTEKGKDVELRCDPISGHTALYWYRQSLGQGLEFLIYFQGNSAPDKSGLPSDRFSAERTGGSVSTLTIQRTQQEDSAVYLCASSSLLTGDDTDTQYFGPGTRLTVL.

V usage is TRBV7-9 and J usage is TRBJ1-1; D may be TRBD1 (6 bases). Trimming removed 8 bases at V and 5 bases at J, with 24 bases between. CDR3 size: 16 residues. The germline CDR1 and CDR2 sequences are SEHNR and FQNEAQ (reference sequence). DNA for the CDR3: TGTGCCAGCCGCTCGAAATTTACAGGGTTCGATACTGAAGCTTTCTTT. It encodes CASRSKFTGFDTEAFF. Looking up the rest from reference TRBV7-9 and TRBJ1-1 gives the full variable domain: DTGVSQNPRHKITKRGQNVTFRCDPISEHNRLYWYRQTLGQGPEFLTYFQNEAQLEKSRLLSDRFSAERPKGSFSTLEIQRTEQGDSAMYLCASRSKFTGFDTEAFFGQGTRLTVV.

This clonotype was seen a few times. This chain joins TRBV7-9 and TRBJ1-1; D is unclear. The germline V gene encodes CDR1 SEHNR and CDR2 FQNEAQ (reference sequence). The CDR3 consists of 13 residues. V was trimmed by 4 bases and J by 5 bases, leaving 11 bases between them. Here the CDR3 DNA reads TGTGCCAGCAGCTCAATAATTGGGACTGAAGCTTTCTTT. Protein product: CASSSIIGTEAFF.

The V and J genes are TRBV29-1 and TRBJ2-1; 8 bases map to TRBD2. The germline V gene has CDR1 SQVTM and CDR2 ANQGSEA. With 1 base clipped from V and 4 bases from J, the junction kept 9 bases outside the gene matches. The CDR3 runs to 16 residues. CDR3 amino acids: CSVEAGSGGRYNEQFF. DNA for the CDR3: TGCAGCGTTGAAGCCGGGAGCGGGGGTAGGTACAATGAGCAGTTCTTC.

In its sample, this clonotype was seen a few times. The chain uses TRBV27 and TRBJ1-2; TRBD1 aligns across 10 bases. V trimming: 6 bases; J trimming: 3 bases; junction bases outside the gene matches: 13. This CDR3 contains 17 residues. Germline V gene sequence: CDR1 MNHEY, CDR2 SMNVEV (reference sequence). The CDR3 loop is CASRSPGTGEGHYGYTF. DNA of the CDR3: TGTGCCAGCAGGAGTCCCGGGACAGGGGAGGGTCACTATGGCTACACCTTC.

There are a few counts of this clonotype. The chain couples TRBV7-9 to TRBJ2-1; no definite D call. The CDR3 is 12 residues long. The germline CDR1 and CDR2 sequences are SEHNR and FQNEAQ (reference sequence). The V and J ends lost 2 bases and 9 bases respectively, with 8 bases between them. CDR3 sequence reads: CASSLLEREQFF. The CDR3 coding sequence is TGTGCCAGCAGCTTACTCGAACGTGAGCAGTTCTTC.

The rearrangement uses TRBV11-2 and TRBJ2-1; 10 bases match TRBD2. The CDR3 sequence is 15 residues long. The germline CDR1 and CDR2 sequences are SGHAT and FQNNGV. Losses at the gene ends were 3 bases for V and 4 bases for J; bases not matched to a gene: 3. The chain's CDR3 is CASSFQRGGYNEQFF. CDR3 sequence (DNA): TGTGCCAGCAGCTTCCAGCGGGGGGGATACAATGAGCAGTTCTTC.

The gene calls are TRBV24-1 and TRBJ1-5; TRBD1 matches at 7 bases. In germline, CDR1 is KGHDR, CDR2 SFDVKD. The CDR3 has 15 amino acids. With V trimmed by 5 bases and J by 7 bases, 10 bases remained unmatched. In DNA, the CDR3 is TGTGCCACCAGTGTGCCCCTGGGACAGTGGCAGCCCCAGCATTTT. Translating gives CATSVPLGQWQPQHF.

V is TRBV11-2 and J is TRBJ2-1; D may be TRBD2 (5 bases). Germline assignment: CDR1 SGHAT and CDR2 FQNNGV. The CDR3 runs 14 residues. The CDR3 sequence is CATRRAPITVEQFF. The CDR3 region has the DNA TGTGCTACGAGGCGGGCACCCATAACGGTTGAGCAGTTCTTC.

This clonotype was detected only a few times. This chain connects TRBV5-1 to TRBJ1-1, with no clear D. Deletions cut 4 bases from V and 1 base from J, with 11 bases between. Germline CDR1 reads SGHRS; CDR2 reads YFSETQ. The CDR3 is 14 amino acids. This CDR3 is CASSLRWANTEAFF. CDR3 sequence (DNA): TGCGCCAGCAGCCTCAGGTGGGCGAACACTGAAGCTTTCTTT.

This clonotype occurred a few times. The gene calls are TRBV10-3 and TRBJ2-3; D could derive from TRBD1 or TRBD2 (5 bases each). From germline, CDR1 is ENHRY and CDR2 SYGVKD. The germline V and J ends were trimmed by 4 bases and 0 bases, with 14 bases remaining between them. The CDR3 has 16 amino acids. The chain's CDR3 is CAISGPGGGSTDTQYF. The CDR3 coding sequence is TGTGCCATCAGTGGGCCCGGTGGGGGAAGCACAGATACGCAGTATTTT.

This clonotype was seen many times. The rearrangement links TRBV7-8 to TRBJ1-5, with TRBD1 matching over 9 bases. The germline CDR1 and CDR2 sequences are SGHVS and FQNEAQ. The CDR3 has 18 amino acids. The junction had 12 bases not matched to a gene; V was cut back by 1 base and J by 5 bases. CDR3 amino acids: CASSLEQGATGLDQPQHF. The CDR3 DNA sequence: TGTGCCAGCAGCTTAGAACAGGGGGCTACCGGTCTAGATCAGCCCCAGCATTTT.

The gene calls are TRBV29-1 and TRBJ2-3; TRBD1 or TRBD2 may be the D gene (5 bases each). The CDR3 has 14 residues. The germline V gene encodes CDR1 SQVTM and CDR2 ANQGSEA. The V and J ends lost 3 bases and 5 bases respectively, with 15 bases between them. DNA for the CDR3: TGCAGCGTTGATCGGGGCAGGGCAGAAGATACGCAGTATTTT. Amino acid sequence: CSVDRGRAEDTQYF.

This chain uses TRBV2 with TRBJ1-1; D is undetermined. CDR1 SNHLY and CDR2 FYNNEI come from the germline V gene. Trimming took 3 bases from V and 0 from J, leaving 8 bases between them. This CDR3 has 14 residues. This chain's CDR3 is CASSDNSLNTEAFF. CDR3 DNA sequence: TGTGCCAGCAGTGACAACAGCCTGAACACTGAAGCTTTCTTT.

This rearrangement joins TRBV7-9 to TRBJ1-2; D not certain. The CDR3 runs 14 residues. The V and J ends lost 4 bases and 2 bases respectively, with 11 bases between them. Looked up from germline, CDR1 is SEHNR and CDR2 is FQNEAQ (reference sequence). In DNA, the CDR3 is TGTGCCAGCAGCTCCAGGAGGATCAACTATGGCTACACCTTC. The encoded protein is CASSSRRINYGYTF.

This clonotype has more than one count but fewer than ten. The rearrangement uses TRBV6-2 or TRBV6-3 and TRBJ1-1; D perhaps matches TRBD1 (5 bases). The V end was cut by 7 bases, the J end by 3 bases, with 15 bases between. The germline V gene has CDR1 MNHEY and CDR2 SVGEGT. This CDR3 contains 14 residues. CDR3 DNA sequence: TGTGCCAGCACCCACGGGGCGTGGGACACTGAAGCTTTCTTT. This gives the protein CASTHGAWDTEAFF.

The chain couples TRBV20-1 to TRBJ2-6, with no clear D. V lost 6 bases and J lost 4, with 10 bases in between. This CDR3 has 13 residues. CDR1 and CDR2 from the germline V gene are DFQATT and SNEGSKA (reference sequence). The CDR3 DNA is TGCAGTGCCGTGGCATGGGGGGCCAACGTCCTGACTTTC. Its translation is CSAVAWGANVLTF.

This sequence joins TRBV4-1 and TRBJ1-2; D not certain. Germline CDR1 is MGHRA and CDR2 is YSYEKL. With 1 base removed from V and 5 bases from J, the gap between germline ends came to 11 bases. CDR3 length: 14 amino acids. CDR3 sequence: CASSQVLGEYGYTF. CDR3 bases: TGCGCCAGCAGCCAAGTTTTAGGAGAATATGGCTACACCTTC.

The genes are TRBV10-3 and TRBJ1-1; D call uncertain. The CDR3 consists of 17 residues. The germline gives CDR1 ENHRY, CDR2 SYGVKD. V lost 1 base, J lost 0 bases, and 15 bases lay in between. CDR3 nucleotide sequence: TGTGCCATCAGTGAGTACAACTCGGAGACGTTGAACACTGAAGCTTTCTTT. Translated, it gives CAISEYNSETLNTEAFF.

This clonotype occurred a few times. This rearrangement joins TRBV12-3 or TRBV12-4 to TRBJ1-2, with no clear D. The CDR3 is 15 amino acids. V was trimmed by 2 bases and J by 12 bases, leaving 22 bases between them. CDR3 residues: CASSLRVGGRRADTF. In DNA, the CDR3 is TGTGCCAGCAGTTTAAGAGTTGGCGGCCGAAGGGCCGACACCTTC.

The CDR3 DNA is TGTGCCACCCAGGGGGGGCAAGAGACCCAGTACTTC. Amino acid sequence: CATQGGQETQYF. The gene calls are TRBV2 and TRBJ2-5; D possibly uses TRBD1 or TRBD2 (7 bases each). V dropped 10 bases and J dropped 2 bases, with 11 bases sitting between them. CDR1 is SNHLY and CDR2 is FYNNEI in the germline V gene. The CDR3 extends over 12 amino acids.

The chain employs TRBV27 and TRBJ1-2; D remains ambiguous. The CDR3 contains 15 residues. From germline, CDR1 is MNHEY and CDR2 SMNVEV (reference sequence). Trimming pared 5 bases from V and 5 bases from J, leaving 18 bases between. The CDR3 region is CASSHTPDPGYGYTF. The CDR3 DNA reads as TGTGCCAGCAGTCATACCCCGGATCCCGGGTATGGCTACACCTTC.

V is TRBV6-6 and J is TRBJ2-1; D may correspond to TRBD1 or TRBD2 (5 bases each). Germline CDR1 MNHNY, CDR2 SVGAGI (reference sequence). The CDR3 consists of 17 residues. Deletions cut 4 bases from V and 5 bases from J, with 21 bases between. CDR3 loop: CASSFPGPPPLNNEQFF. DNA for the CDR3: TGTGCCAGCAGTTTTCCGGGACCGCCCCCCCTAAACAATGAGCAGTTCTTC.

This clonotype was seen only once. V gene TRBV4-1 combines with J gene TRBJ1-2; possible D gene TRBD1, 6 bases. Trimming cost V 0 bases and J 6 bases, with 17 bases left between them. Germline V gives CDR1 MGHRA, CDR2 YSYEKL. The CDR3 covers 16 residues. CDR3 bases: TGCGCCAGCAGCCAAGAGGGAGGAACAGGGATCGATGGCTACACCTTC. It translates to CASSQEGGTGIDGYTF.

This clonotype was counted ten times or more. The rearrangement uses TRBV7-2 and TRBJ2-2; D is unclear. Per the germline V gene, CDR1 is SGHTA and CDR2 is FQGNSA. The CDR3 extends over 16 amino acids. V was shortened by 1 base and J by 1 base, with 10 bases between the two germline ends. The CDR3 region is CASSLGIMMNTGELFF. In DNA form, the CDR3 reads TGTGCCAGCAGCTTAGGGATTATGATGAACACCGGGGAGCTGTTTTTT. Filled out from reference TRBV7-2 and TRBJ2-2, the complete variable domain reads GAGVSQSPSNKVTEKGKDVELRCDPISGHTALYWYRQSLGQGLEFLIYFQGNSAPDKSGLPSDRFSAERTGGSVSTLTIQRTQQEDSAVYLCASSLGIMMNTGELFFGEGSRLTVL.

The chain recombines TRBV19 with TRBJ2-7, with 9 positions matching TRBD1. This CDR3 comprises 14 residues. The J segment lost 4 bases and the V segment lost 8 bases, leaving 9 bases of the junction unmatched. Looked up from germline, CDR1 is LNHDA and CDR2 is SQIVND (reference sequence). This CDR3 reads CASPGGTGNYEQYF. As DNA, the CDR3 is TGTGCCAGTCCAGGGGGGACAGGGAATTACGAGCAGTACTTC.

The J gene is TRBJ2-2, the V gene TRBV6-5, with D perhaps matching TRBD2 (5 bases). Germline-derived CDR1 and CDR2 are MNHEY and SVGAGI. There are 15 residues in the CDR3. Trimming took 0 bases from V and 6 from J, leaving 11 bases between them. The CDR3 region is CASSYSIGGSGELFF. The DNA of the CDR3 is TGTGCCAGCAGTTACTCGATCGGAGGATCCGGGGAGCTGTTTTTT.

This clonotype was observed a handful of times. V gene TRBV6-1 combines with J gene TRBJ1-2; no reliable D call. CDR3 length equals 15 residues. Trimming removed 2 bases from V and 3 bases from J, with 13 bases in between. The germline V gene encodes CDR1 MNHNS and CDR2 SASEGT. The CDR3 here is CASSEIQGLDYGYTF. In nucleotides, the CDR3 is TGTGCCAGCAGTGAAATTCAAGGGTTGGACTATGGCTACACCTTC.